This paragraph covers one T cell receptor beta chain sequence. The data originate from a study of blood T cell repertoires in COVID-19. Study-wide context: Some COVID-19 samples were acute and others convalescent; all came from the United States, Italy and Spain.

Using immunoSEQ multiplex PCR, the repertoire was profiled, and TCRdb retains in-frame clones only, with some absent. This repertoire shows under 200,000 clones, roughly 80% found once; its top ten account for roughly 1.4%. Sequenced material: peripheral blood. This TCR came from a human donor in a cohort sampled during active COVID-19.

The chain's CDR3 is CASTPGGDPGYTF. As DNA, the CDR3 is TGTGCCAGCACCCCGGGAGGGGACCCTGGCTACACCTTC. The chain employs TRBV28 and TRBJ1-2, with a possible D match to TRBD1 (5 bases). V was trimmed by 7 bases and J by 7 bases, leaving 16 bases between them. Germline CDR1 and CDR2: MDHEN and SYDVKM. The CDR3 spans 13 residues.